This TCR beta chain was profiled in a study of tumor-infiltrating lymphocytes in primary liver carcinoma. Both RNA and DNA were isolated together from about 19-30 mg of bulk tissue that had not been sorted. Five separate regions were sampled from each tumor. V shed 4 bases and J 3 bases; nucleotides not matched to a gene: 8. The length of the CDR3 is 16 residues. Germline lookup yields CDR1 MNHNS and CDR2 SASEGT. Total RNA (approximately 0.5 ug) served as template for TCR beta cDNA synthesis primed by a constant-region primer. Library construction for TCR beta comprised three nested multiplex PCR rounds performed with slightly modified ARM-PCR. Both of the initial two PCR rounds ran for roughly 10 cycles and employed TRBV1-TRBV30 forward primers alongside a C-beta reverse primer. One entry per CDR3 protein, called by TCRdb with MiXCR from the multiplex PCR reads. The sample records 60,000 or so distinct CDR3 sequences, around 64% being singletons.

This clonotype has ten or more counts. What was sequenced was liver tumor tissue from sampling region 2. Regarding subset: tumor region T2, inferior pole. J is TRBJ2-4 and V is TRBV6-1; 8 bases are shared with TRBD1. This receptor was taken from a man in his forties with primary liver carcinoma and hepatitis B virus infection. The CDR3 region has the DNA TGTGCCAGCAGTGCCACAGGGGGGTTCGGCAAAAACATTCAGTACTTC. It specifies CASSATGGFGKNIQYF.